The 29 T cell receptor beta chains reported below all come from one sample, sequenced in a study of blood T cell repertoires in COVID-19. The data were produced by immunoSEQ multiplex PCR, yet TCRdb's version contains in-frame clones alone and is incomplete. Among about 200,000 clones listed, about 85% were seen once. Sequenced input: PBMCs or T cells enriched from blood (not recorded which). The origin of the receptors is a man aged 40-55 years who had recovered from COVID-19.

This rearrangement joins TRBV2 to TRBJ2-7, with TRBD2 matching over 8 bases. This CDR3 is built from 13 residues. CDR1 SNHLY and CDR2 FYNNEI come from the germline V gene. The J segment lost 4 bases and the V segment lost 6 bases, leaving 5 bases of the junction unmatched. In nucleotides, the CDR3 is TGTGCCAGCAGGCGGGAGGTCGGTTACGAGCAGTACTTC. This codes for CASRREVGYEQYF. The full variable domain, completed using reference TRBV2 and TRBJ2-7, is EPEVTQTPSHQVTQMGQEVILRCVPISNHLYFYWYRQILGQKVEFLVSFYNNEISEKSEIFDDQFSVERPDGSNFTLKIRSTKLEDSAMYFCASRREVGYEQYFGPGTRLTVT.

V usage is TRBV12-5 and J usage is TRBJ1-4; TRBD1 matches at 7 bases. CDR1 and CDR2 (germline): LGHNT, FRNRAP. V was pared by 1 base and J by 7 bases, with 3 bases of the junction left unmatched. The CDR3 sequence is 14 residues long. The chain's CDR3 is CASGLGQGGEKLFF. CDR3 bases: TGTGCTAGTGGTTTGGGACAGGGCGGTGAAAAACTGTTTTTT.

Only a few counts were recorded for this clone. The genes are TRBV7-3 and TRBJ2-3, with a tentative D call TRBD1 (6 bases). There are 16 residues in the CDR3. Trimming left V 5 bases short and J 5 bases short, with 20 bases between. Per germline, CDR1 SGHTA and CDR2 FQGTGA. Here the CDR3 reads CASSPGQSPPIDTQYF. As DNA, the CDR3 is TGTGCCAGCAGCCCGGGACAATCGCCTCCTATAGATACGCAGTATTTT.

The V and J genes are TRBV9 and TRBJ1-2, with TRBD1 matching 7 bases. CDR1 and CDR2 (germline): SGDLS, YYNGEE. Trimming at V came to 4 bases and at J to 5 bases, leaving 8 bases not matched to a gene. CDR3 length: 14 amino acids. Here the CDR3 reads CASSPDRAGYGYTF. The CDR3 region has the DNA TGTGCCAGCAGCCCAGACAGGGCGGGGTATGGCTACACCTTC. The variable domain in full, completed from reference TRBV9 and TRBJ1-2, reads DSGVTQTPKHLITATGQRVTLRCSPRSGDLSVYWYQQSLDQGLQFLIQYYNGEERAKGNILERFSAQQFPDLHSELNLSSLELGDSALYFCASSPDRAGYGYTFGSGTRLTVV.

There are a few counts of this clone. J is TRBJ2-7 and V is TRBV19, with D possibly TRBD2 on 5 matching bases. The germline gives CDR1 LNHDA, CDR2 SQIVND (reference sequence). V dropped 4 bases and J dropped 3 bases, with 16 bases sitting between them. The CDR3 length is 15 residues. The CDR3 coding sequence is TGTGCCAGTAGTAGAGCGGTCGGAGAGAACTACGAGCAGTACTTC. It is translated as CASSRAVGENYEQYF.

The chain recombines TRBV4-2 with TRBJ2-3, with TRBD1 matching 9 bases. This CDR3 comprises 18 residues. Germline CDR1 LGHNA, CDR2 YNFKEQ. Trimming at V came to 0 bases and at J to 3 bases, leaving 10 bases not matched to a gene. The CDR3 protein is CASSQEGGQGMGTDTQYF. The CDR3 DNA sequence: TGTGCCAGCAGCCAAGAAGGAGGACAGGGGATGGGAACAGATACGCAGTATTTT.

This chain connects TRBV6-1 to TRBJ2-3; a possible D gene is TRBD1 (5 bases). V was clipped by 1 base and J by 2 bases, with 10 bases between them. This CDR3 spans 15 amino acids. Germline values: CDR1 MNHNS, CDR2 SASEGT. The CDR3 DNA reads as TGTGCCAGCAGTGAAGGTTGGGGCCACACAGATACGCAGTATTTT. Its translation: CASSEGWGHTDTQYF.

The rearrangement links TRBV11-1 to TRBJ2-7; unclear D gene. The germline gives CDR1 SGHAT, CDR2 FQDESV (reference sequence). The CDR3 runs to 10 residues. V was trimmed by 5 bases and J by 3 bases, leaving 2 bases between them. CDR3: CASSHYEQYF. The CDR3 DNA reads TGTGCCAGCAGCCACTACGAGCAGTACTTC. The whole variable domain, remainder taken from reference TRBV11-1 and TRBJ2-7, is EAEVAQSPRYKITEKSQAVAFWCDPISGHATLYWYRQILGQGPELLVQFQDESVVDDSQLPKDRFSAERLKGVDSTLKIQPAELGDSAMYLCASSHYEQYFGPGTRLTVT.

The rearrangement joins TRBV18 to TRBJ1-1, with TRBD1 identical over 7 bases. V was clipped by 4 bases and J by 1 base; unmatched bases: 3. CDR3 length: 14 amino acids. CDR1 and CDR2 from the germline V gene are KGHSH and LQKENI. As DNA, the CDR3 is TGTGCCAGCTCACGAGAGGGGGCGAACACTGAAGCTTTCTTT. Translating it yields CASSREGANTEAFF.

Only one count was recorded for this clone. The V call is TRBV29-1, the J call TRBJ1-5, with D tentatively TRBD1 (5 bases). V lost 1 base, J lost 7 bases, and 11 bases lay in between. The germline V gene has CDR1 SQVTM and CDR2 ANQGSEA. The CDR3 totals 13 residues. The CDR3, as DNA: TGCAGCGTTGAAGTGGATAGGGGACAGCCCCAGCATTTT. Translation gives CSVEVDRGQPQHF.

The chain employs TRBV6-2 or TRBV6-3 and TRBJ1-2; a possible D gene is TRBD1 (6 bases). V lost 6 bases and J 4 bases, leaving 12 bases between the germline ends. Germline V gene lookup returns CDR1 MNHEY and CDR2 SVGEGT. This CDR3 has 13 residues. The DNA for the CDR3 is TGTGCCAGCAGCGGGACAAAGCCCTATGGCTACACCTTC. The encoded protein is CASSGTKPYGYTF.

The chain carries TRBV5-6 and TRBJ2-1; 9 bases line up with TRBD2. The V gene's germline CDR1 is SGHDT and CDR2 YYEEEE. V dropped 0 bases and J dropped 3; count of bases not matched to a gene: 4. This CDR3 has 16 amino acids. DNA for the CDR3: TGTGCCAGCAGCTTGGACCGGACTAGCGTCTACAATGAGCAGTTCTTC. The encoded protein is CASSLDRTSVYNEQFF.

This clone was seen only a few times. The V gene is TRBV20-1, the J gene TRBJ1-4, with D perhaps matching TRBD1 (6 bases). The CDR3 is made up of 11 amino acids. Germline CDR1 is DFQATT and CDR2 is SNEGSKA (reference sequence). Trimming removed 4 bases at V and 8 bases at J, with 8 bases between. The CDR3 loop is CSANREEKLFF. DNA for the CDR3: TGCAGTGCTAACAGGGAGGAAAAACTGTTTTTT.

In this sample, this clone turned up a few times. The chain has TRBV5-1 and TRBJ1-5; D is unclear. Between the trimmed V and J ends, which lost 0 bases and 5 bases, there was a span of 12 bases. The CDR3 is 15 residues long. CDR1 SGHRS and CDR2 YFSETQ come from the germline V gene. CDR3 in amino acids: CASSLDPGGYQPQHF. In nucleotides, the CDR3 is TGCGCCAGCAGCTTGGATCCGGGAGGTTATCAGCCCCAGCATTTT.

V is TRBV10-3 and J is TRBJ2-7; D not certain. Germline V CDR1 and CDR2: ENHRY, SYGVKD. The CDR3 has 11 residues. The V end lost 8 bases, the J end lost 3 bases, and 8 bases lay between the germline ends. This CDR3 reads CAIRGDYEQYF. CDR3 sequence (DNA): TGTGCCATCCGAGGAGACTACGAGCAGTACTTC.

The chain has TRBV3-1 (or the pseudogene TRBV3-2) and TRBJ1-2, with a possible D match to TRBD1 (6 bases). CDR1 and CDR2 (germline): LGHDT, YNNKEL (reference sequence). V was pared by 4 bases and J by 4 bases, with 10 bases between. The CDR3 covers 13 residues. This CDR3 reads CASSRAGVYGYTF. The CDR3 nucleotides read TGTGCCAGCAGCCGGGCAGGGGTCTATGGCTACACCTTC.

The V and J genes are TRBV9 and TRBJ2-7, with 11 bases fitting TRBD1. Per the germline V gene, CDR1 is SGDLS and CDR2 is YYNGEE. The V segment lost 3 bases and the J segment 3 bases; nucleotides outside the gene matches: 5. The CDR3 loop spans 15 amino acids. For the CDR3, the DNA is TGTGCCAGCAGCGCAGGACAGGGGGCGATCTACGAGCAGTACTTC. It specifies CASSAGQGAIYEQYF.

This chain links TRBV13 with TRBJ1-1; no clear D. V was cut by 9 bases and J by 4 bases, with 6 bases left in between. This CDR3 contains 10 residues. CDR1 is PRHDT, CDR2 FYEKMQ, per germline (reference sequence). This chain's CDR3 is CASLFTEAFF. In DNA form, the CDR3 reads TGTGCCAGTCTCTTCACTGAAGCTTTCTTT.

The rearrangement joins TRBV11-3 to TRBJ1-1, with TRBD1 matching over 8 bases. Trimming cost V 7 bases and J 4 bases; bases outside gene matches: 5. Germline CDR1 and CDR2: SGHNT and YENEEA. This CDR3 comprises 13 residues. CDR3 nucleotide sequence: TGTGCCAGCAATGCAGGGGGCGGCACTGAAGCTTTCTTT. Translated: CASNAGGGTEAFF.

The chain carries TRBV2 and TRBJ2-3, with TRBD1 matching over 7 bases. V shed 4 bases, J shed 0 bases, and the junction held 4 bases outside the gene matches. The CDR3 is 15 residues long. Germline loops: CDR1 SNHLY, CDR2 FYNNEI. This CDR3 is CASSVRQGSTDTQYF. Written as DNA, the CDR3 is TGTGCCAGCAGTGTACGACAGGGTAGCACAGATACGCAGTATTTT.

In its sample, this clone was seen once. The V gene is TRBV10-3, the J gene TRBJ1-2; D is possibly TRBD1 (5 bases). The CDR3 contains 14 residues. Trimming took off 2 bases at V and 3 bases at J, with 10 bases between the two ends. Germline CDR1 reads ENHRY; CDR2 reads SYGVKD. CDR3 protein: CAISERGVDYGYTF. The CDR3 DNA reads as TGTGCCATCAGTGAGCGGGGGGTGGACTATGGCTACACCTTC.

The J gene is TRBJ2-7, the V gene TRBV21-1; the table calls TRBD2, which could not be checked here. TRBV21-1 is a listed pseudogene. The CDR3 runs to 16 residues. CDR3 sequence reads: CASSKASSGSSYEQYF. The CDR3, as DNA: TGTGCCAGCAGCAAAGCGTCCAGCGGGAGCTCCTACGAGCAGTACTTC.

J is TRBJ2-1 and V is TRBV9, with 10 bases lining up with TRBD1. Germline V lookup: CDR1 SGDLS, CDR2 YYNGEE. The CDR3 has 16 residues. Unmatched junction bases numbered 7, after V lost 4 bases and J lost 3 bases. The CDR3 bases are TGTGCCAGCAGCCCTCCCGGGACAGGGGACTACAATGAGCAGTTCTTC. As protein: CASSPPGTGDYNEQFF. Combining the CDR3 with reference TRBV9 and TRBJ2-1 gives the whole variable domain DSGVTQTPKHLITATGQRVTLRCSPRSGDLSVYWYQQSLDQGLQFLIQYYNGEERAKGNILERFSAQQFPDLHSELNLSSLELGDSALYFCASSPPGTGDYNEQFFGPGTRLTVL.

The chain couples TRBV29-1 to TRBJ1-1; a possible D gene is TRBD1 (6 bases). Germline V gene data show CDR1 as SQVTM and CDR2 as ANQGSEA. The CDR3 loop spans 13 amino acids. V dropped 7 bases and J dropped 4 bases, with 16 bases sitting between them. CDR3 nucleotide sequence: TGCAGCGCTCCGACAGGTGCGGGCACTGAAGCTTTCTTT. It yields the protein CSAPTGAGTEAFF.

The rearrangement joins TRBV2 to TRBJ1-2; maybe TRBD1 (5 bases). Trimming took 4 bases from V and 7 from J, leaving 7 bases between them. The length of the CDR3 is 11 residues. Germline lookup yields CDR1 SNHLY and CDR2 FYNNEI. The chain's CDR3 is CASSGGGGYTF. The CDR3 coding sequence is TGTGCCAGCAGTGGCGGGGGTGGCTACACCTTC. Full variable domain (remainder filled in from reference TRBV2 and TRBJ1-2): EPEVTQTPSHQVTQMGQEVILRCVPISNHLYFYWYRQILGQKVEFLVSFYNNEISEKSEIFDDQFSVERPDGSNFTLKIRSTKLEDSAMYFCASSGGGGYTFGSGTRLTVV.

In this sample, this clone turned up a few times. The CDR3 region has the DNA TGTGCCAGCAGCCCTCGACAGGGGCGAGGCTCTGGGGCCAACGTCCTGACTTTC. This codes for CASSPRQGRGSGANVLTF. The gene calls are TRBV9 and TRBJ2-6; TRBD1 matches at 8 bases. Germline CDR1 SGDLS, CDR2 YYNGEE. V lost 4 bases to trimming and J lost 0 bases; unmatched junction nucleotides: 9. The CDR3 has 18 residues.

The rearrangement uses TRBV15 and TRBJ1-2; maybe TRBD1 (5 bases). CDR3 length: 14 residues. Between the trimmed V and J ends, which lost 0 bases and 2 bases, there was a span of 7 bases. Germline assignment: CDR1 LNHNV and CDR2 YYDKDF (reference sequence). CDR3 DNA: TGTGCCACCAGCAGAGATCGGGGGAACTATGGCTACACCTTC. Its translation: CATSRDRGNYGYTF.

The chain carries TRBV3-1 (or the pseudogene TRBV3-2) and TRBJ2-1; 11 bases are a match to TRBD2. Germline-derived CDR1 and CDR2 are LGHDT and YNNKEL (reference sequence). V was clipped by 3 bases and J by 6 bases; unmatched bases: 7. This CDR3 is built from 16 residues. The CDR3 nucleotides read TGTGCCAGCAGCCAGCTTGGAACTAGCGGGAGCAATGAGCAGTTCTTC. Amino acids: CASSQLGTSGSNEQFF.

CDR3 DNA sequence: TGTGCCAGCAGCGAACAGGGGTGGTACGAGCAGTACTTC. Its protein is CASSEQGWYEQYF. The rearrangement links TRBV5-4 to TRBJ2-7; 7 nucleotides match TRBD1. Germline loops: CDR1 SGHNT, CDR2 YYREEE (reference sequence). V was pared by 4 bases and J by 4 bases, with 5 bases of the junction left unmatched. The length of the CDR3 is 13 residues.